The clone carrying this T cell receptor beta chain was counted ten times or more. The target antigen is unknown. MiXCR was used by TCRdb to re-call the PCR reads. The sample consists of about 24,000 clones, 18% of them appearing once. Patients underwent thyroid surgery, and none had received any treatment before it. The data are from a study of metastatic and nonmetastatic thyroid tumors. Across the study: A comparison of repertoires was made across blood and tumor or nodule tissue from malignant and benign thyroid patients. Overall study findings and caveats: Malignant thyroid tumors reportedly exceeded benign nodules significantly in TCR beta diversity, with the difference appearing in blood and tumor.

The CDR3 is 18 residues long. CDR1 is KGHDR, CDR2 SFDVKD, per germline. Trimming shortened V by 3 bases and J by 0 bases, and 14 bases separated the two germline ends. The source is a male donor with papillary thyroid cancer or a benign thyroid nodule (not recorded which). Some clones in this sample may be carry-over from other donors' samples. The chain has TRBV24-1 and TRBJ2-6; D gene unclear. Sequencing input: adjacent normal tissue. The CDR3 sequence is CATSDPSSHDSGANVLTF. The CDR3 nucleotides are TGTGCCACCAGTGATCCTTCCTCACACGACTCTGGGGCCAACGTCCTGACTTTC.